A selection of T cell receptor beta chains follows, all from one sample in a study of CD8+CD57+ T cells in acquired aplastic anemia. TCRdb itself ran the reads through MiXCR, one entry per CDR3 protein. Of 220,000 or so distinct CDR3 sequences in the sample, about 60% are singletons; the top ten hold around 50%. The source material was sorted CD4+, CD8+, or CD8+CD57+ T cells (not recorded which) from PBMCs. The source is a human donor with aplastic anemia. Both conserved end residues are part of each CDR3. Each record gives: CDR3 length, clone size, D gene, J gene, V gene, CDR3 protein. The D gene is left open where the match is weak. The size entry is marked missing in some rows and otherwise reads once, few, many or a size class.

len: 15
abundance: -
d_gene: -
j_gene: TRBJ2-7
v_gene: TRBV25-1
CDR3aa: CASSEYGGSSGEQYF

len: 16
abundance: -
d_gene: -
j_gene: TRBJ2-1
v_gene: TRBV7-3
CDR3aa: CASSLPHPGLSNEQFF

len: 16
abundance: -
d_gene: TRBD1
j_gene: TRBJ1-2
v_gene: TRBV7-9
CDR3aa: CASSSPGTEKIYGYTF

len: 14
abundance: -
d_gene: TRBD2
j_gene: TRBJ2-7
v_gene: TRBV7-3
CDR3aa: CASSQFGLAGEQYF

len: 13
abundance: -
d_gene: -
j_gene: TRBJ1-6
v_gene: TRBV7-6
CDR3aa: CASSQSWSSPLHF

len: 14
abundance: -
d_gene: -
j_gene: TRBJ2-7
v_gene: TRBV7-9
CDR3aa: CASSLPEQGSEQYF

len: 13
abundance: -
d_gene: -
j_gene: TRBJ1-1
v_gene: TRBV7-9
CDR3aa: CASSPTVGSEAFF

len: 14
abundance: -
d_gene: TRBD1
j_gene: TRBJ2-7
v_gene: TRBV20-1
CDR3aa: CSVRPGTGSPEQYF

len: 13
abundance: -
d_gene: -
j_gene: TRBJ1-2
v_gene: TRBV10-3
CDR3aa: CAISEDPNYGYTF

len: 14
abundance: -
d_gene: TRBD1
j_gene: TRBJ2-6
v_gene: TRBV11-1
CDR3aa: CASSAVGQGNVLTF

len: 14
abundance: -
d_gene: -
j_gene: TRBJ2-7
v_gene: TRBV7-9
CDR3aa: CASSFPALSYERYF

len: 13
abundance: -
d_gene: TRBD2
j_gene: TRBJ2-5
v_gene: TRBV24-1
CDR3aa: CASSLGLQETQYF

len: 13
abundance: -
d_gene: -
j_gene: TRBJ1-1
v_gene: TRBV2
CDR3aa: CASQGEMSTEAFF

len: 13
abundance: -
d_gene: TRBD2
j_gene: TRBJ2-1
v_gene: TRBV20-1
CDR3aa: CSATGTSIDEQFF

len: 13
abundance: once
d_gene: -
j_gene: TRBJ2-7
v_gene: TRBV20-1
CDR3aa: CSAPPSGAYEQYF

len: 15
abundance: -
d_gene: -
j_gene: TRBJ2-3
v_gene: TRBV24-1
CDR3aa: CATSERSAGTDTQYF

len: 11
abundance: -
d_gene: -
j_gene: TRBJ2-7
v_gene: TRBV20-1
CDR3aa: CSALADYEQYF

len: 16
abundance: -
d_gene: -
j_gene: TRBJ2-2
v_gene: TRBV7-6
CDR3aa: CASSFRYRRNTGELFF

len: 13
abundance: -
d_gene: -
j_gene: TRBJ2-1
v_gene: TRBV2
CDR3aa: CASVRDGYNEQFF

len: 14
abundance: -
d_gene: TRBD1
j_gene: TRBJ2-7
v_gene: TRBV7-9
CDR3aa: CASSLEGQGFEQYF

len: 12
abundance: -
d_gene: TRBD2
j_gene: TRBJ2-1
v_gene: TRBV29-1
CDR3aa: CSSGLAGGHQFF

len: 15
abundance: -
d_gene: -
j_gene: TRBJ1-2
v_gene: TRBV5-4
CDR3aa: CASSRQDYDPYGYTF

len: 13
abundance: -
d_gene: -
j_gene: TRBJ1-1
v_gene: TRBV7-3
CDR3aa: CASSLMEDTEAFF

len: 14
abundance: -
d_gene: -
j_gene: TRBJ1-5
v_gene: TRBV7-9
CDR3aa: CASSLDSPYQPQHF

len: 13
abundance: -
d_gene: -
j_gene: TRBJ2-2
v_gene: TRBV7-8
CDR3aa: CASSLEGTRELFF

len: 13
abundance: -
d_gene: -
j_gene: TRBJ2-7
v_gene: TRBV3-1
CDR3aa: CASSQQGVIEQYF

len: 16
abundance: -
d_gene: -
j_gene: TRBJ2-1
v_gene: TRBV15
CDR3aa: CATSSLGRSTYNEQFF

len: 10
abundance: -
d_gene: -
j_gene: TRBJ2-1
v_gene: TRBV7-9
CDR3aa: CASSFNEQFF

len: 14
abundance: -
d_gene: TRBD2
j_gene: -
v_gene: TRBV20-1
CDR3aa: CSAETGLAGAEQFF

len: 12
abundance: many
d_gene: -
j_gene: TRBJ1-2
v_gene: TRBV6-5
CDR3aa: CASSGGSDGYTF

len: 12
abundance: -
d_gene: -
j_gene: TRBJ2-1
v_gene: TRBV7-9
CDR3aa: CASSPARNEQFF

len: 14
abundance: -
d_gene: TRBD1
j_gene: TRBJ2-7
v_gene: TRBV19
CDR3aa: CASSLPGQGSEQYF

len: 15
abundance: -
d_gene: TRBD1
j_gene: TRBJ1-1
v_gene: TRBV7-9
CDR3aa: CASSQGGRQGSEAFF

len: 14
abundance: -
d_gene: TRBD2
j_gene: TRBJ2-3
v_gene: TRBV5-1
CDR3aa: CASSSRLALDTQYF

len: 15
abundance: -
d_gene: -
j_gene: TRBJ2-7
v_gene: TRBV2
CDR3aa: CASSEGVVRGYEQYF

len: 14
abundance: -
d_gene: TRBD1
j_gene: TRBJ2-7
v_gene: TRBV12-3/TRBV12-4
CDR3aa: CASKQQGSSYEQYF

len: 15
abundance: few
d_gene: TRBD1
j_gene: TRBJ2-3
v_gene: TRBV2
CDR3aa: CASSNGQGEIDTQYF

len: 14
abundance: many
d_gene: -
j_gene: TRBJ2-3
v_gene: TRBV6-5
CDR3aa: CASSQGLGVDTQYF

len: 13
abundance: -
d_gene: TRBD2
j_gene: TRBJ2-7
v_gene: TRBV10-3
CDR3aa: CAISGGTSIGQYF

len: 13
abundance: many
d_gene: -
j_gene: TRBJ2-2
v_gene: TRBV6-5
CDR3aa: CASWHGGTGELFF

len: 13
abundance: few
d_gene: -
j_gene: TRBJ2-1
v_gene: TRBV20-1
CDR3aa: CSANTGSYNEQFF

len: 14
abundance: few
d_gene: TRBD1
j_gene: TRBJ1-3
v_gene: TRBV10-3
CDR3aa: CAISGQGVGNTIYF

len: 14
abundance: once
d_gene: -
j_gene: TRBJ2-7
v_gene: TRBV19
CDR3aa: CASSRPGALYEQYF

len: 15
abundance: -
d_gene: TRBD1
j_gene: TRBJ1-1
v_gene: TRBV5-1
CDR3aa: CASRTGGLSDTEAFF

len: 15
abundance: -
d_gene: TRBD1
j_gene: TRBJ1-2
v_gene: TRBV7-6
CDR3aa: CASSPWTGADYGYTF

len: 14
abundance: -
d_gene: -
j_gene: TRBJ2-2
v_gene: TRBV27
CDR3aa: CASSLGRYGGELFF

len: 13
abundance: -
d_gene: -
j_gene: TRBJ1-4
v_gene: TRBV20-1
CDR3aa: CSASGAGNEKLFF

len: 16
abundance: -
d_gene: -
j_gene: TRBJ2-3
v_gene: TRBV7-9
CDR3aa: CASSLETTGSTDTQYF

len: 15
abundance: few
d_gene: TRBD1
j_gene: TRBJ2-3
v_gene: TRBV7-3
CDR3aa: CASSPGQGHTDTQYF

len: 16
abundance: -
d_gene: TRBD2
j_gene: TRBJ2-1
v_gene: TRBV15
CDR3aa: CATSVASGSSYNEQFF

len: 15
abundance: -
d_gene: TRBD1
j_gene: TRBJ2-7
v_gene: TRBV7-9
CDR3aa: CASSQDVTGPYEQYF

len: 13
abundance: -
d_gene: -
j_gene: TRBJ1-2
v_gene: TRBV5-1
CDR3aa: CASSLGGIDGYTF

len: 16
abundance: -
d_gene: -
j_gene: TRBJ2-2
v_gene: TRBV10-3
CDR3aa: CASSVEGGGLAGELFF

len: 11
abundance: -
d_gene: -
j_gene: TRBJ2-1
v_gene: TRBV10-2
CDR3aa: CASRAPGRQFF

len: 14
abundance: -
d_gene: -
j_gene: TRBJ2-2
v_gene: TRBV24-1
CDR3aa: CATSLSGDTGELFF

len: 16
abundance: many
d_gene: TRBD1
j_gene: TRBJ1-2
v_gene: TRBV6-5
CDR3aa: CASSYRQGPTSSGYTF

len: 14
abundance: once
d_gene: TRBD1
j_gene: TRBJ1-4
v_gene: TRBV15
CDR3aa: CATSRQGAVEKLFF

len: 13
abundance: few
d_gene: -
j_gene: TRBJ1-6
v_gene: TRBV19
CDR3aa: CASRTNYNSPLHF

len: 13
abundance: -
d_gene: TRBD1
j_gene: TRBJ1-2
v_gene: TRBV24-1
CDR3aa: CATSEDRFYGYTF

len: 20
abundance: -
d_gene: TRBD1
j_gene: TRBJ1-5
v_gene: TRBV12-3/TRBV12-4
CDR3aa: CASSFGTVEYGARSNQPQHF